This T cell receptor (beta chain) was found in a study of blood T cell repertoires in COVID-19. Here immunoSEQ multiplex PCR was the method, and the copy in TCRdb shows in-frame clones only, minus some. The sample lists under 250,000 clones; around 87% were seen once. CDR1 and CDR2 (germline): MNHEY, SVGAGI. V was clipped by 2 bases and J by 5 bases, with 10 bases between them. The CDR3 length is 14 residues. Participants spanned ages roughly 18 to 90 years and resided in about two dozen US areas. The sequencing sample was made of PBMCs or T cells enriched from blood (not recorded which). J is TRBJ2-1 and V is TRBV6-5; D is possibly TRBD1 (6 bases). This clonotype was obtained from a woman younger than 35 in a cohort exposed to, infected with or recovered from COVID-19 (not recorded which). The CDR3 DNA is TGTGCCAGCAGTTACCCCGGACAGAACAATGAGCAGTTCTTC. Translation: CASSYPGQNNEQFF.